This TCR beta chain was profiled in a study of blood T cell repertoires in COVID-19. Study overall: Whether acute or convalescent, the COVID-19 samples came from the United States, Italy and Spain. In each case, the material was cDNA or gDNA derived from T cells, B-cell-depleted T cells, or PBMCs.

CDR1 is SGHTA and CDR2 is FQGTGA in the germline V gene. V shed 4 bases and J 13 bases; nucleotides not matched to a gene: 7. This CDR3 contains 13 residues. Seattle's cohort entered during active infection and was followed longitudinally. How the authors handled the data: For nucleated cells, counts were estimated from reference gene primer amplification. The protocol was immunoSEQ multiplex PCR, while the TCRdb copy is restricted to in-frame clones and leaves out a portion. That table is the source of V, J and clone size, and D and trimming were worked out from the DNA. The table has some 180,000 clones, about 88% seen once.

This receptor was identified in a man aged 45 to 65 with COVID-19, enrolled during active disease. The chain links TRBV7-3 to TRBJ1-4; 9 bases agree with TRBD1. The sample was peripheral blood. CDR3 residues: CASSWDRDDRLFF. The DNA for the CDR3 is TGTGCCAGCAGCTGGGACAGGGACGATAGACTGTTTTTT.